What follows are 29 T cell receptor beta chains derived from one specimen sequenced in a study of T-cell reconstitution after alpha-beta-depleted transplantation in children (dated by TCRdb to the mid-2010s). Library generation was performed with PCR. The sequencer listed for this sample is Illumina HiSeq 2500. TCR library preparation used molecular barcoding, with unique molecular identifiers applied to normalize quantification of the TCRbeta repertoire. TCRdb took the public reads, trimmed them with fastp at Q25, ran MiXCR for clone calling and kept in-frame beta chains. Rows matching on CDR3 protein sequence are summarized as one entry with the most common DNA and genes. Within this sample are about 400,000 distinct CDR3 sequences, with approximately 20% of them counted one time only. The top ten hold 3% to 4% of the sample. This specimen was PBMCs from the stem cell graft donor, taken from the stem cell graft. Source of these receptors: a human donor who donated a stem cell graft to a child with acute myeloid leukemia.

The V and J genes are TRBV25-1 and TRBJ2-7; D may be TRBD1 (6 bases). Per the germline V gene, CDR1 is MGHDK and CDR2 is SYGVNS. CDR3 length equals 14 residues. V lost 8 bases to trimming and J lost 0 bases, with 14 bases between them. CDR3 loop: CASGAQGVSYEQYF. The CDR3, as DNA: TGTGCCAGCGGGGCACAGGGAGTCTCCTACGAGCAGTACTTC.

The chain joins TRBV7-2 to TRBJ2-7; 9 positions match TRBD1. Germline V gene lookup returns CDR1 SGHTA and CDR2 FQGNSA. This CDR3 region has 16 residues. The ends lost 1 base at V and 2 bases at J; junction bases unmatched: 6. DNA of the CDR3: TGTGCCAGCAGCTTAGAGGGGACAGGGAAAACCTACGAGCAGTACTTC. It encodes CASSLEGTGKTYEQYF.

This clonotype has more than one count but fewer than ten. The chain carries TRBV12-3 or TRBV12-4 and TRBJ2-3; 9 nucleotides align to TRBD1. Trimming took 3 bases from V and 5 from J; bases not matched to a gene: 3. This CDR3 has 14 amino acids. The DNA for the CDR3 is TGTGCCAGCAGTTTGGACAGGGGCATAGATACGCAGTATTTT. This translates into CASSLDRGIDTQYF.

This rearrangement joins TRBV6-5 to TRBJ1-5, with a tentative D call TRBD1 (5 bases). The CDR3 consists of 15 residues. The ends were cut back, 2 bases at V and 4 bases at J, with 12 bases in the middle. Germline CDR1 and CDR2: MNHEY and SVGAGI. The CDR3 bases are TGTGCCAGCAGTTACGGGGCGGACTCGAATCAGCCCCAGCATTTT. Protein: CASSYGADSNQPQHF.

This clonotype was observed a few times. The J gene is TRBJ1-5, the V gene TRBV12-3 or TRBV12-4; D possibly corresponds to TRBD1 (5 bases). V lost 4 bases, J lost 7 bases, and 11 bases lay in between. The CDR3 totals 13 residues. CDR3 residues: CASSSGGIQPQHF. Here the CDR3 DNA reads TGTGCCAGCAGTTCGGGGGGAATCCAGCCCCAGCATTTT.

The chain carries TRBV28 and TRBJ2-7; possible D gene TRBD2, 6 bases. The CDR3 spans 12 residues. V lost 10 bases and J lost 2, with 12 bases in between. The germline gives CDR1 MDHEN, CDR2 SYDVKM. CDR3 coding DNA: TGTGCCACCGGAGGGCATACCTACGAGCAGTACTTC. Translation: CATGGHTYEQYF. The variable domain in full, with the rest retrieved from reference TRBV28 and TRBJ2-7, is DVKVTQSSRYLVKRTGEKVFLECVQDMDHENMFWYRQDPGLGLRLIYFSYDVKMKEKGDIPEGYSVSREKKERFSLILESASTNQTSMYLCATGGHTYEQYFGPGTRLTVT.

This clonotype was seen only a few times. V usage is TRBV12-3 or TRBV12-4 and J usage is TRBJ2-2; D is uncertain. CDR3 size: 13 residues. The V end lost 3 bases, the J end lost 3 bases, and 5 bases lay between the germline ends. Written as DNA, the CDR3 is TGTGCCAGCAGTTTCTCCCACACCGGGGAGCTGTTTTTT. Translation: CASSFSHTGELFF.

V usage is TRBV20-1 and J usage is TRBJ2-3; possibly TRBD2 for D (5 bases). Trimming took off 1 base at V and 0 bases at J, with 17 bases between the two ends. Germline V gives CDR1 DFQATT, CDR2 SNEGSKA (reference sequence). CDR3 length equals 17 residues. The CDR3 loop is CSARVRGFQTSTDTQYF. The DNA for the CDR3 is TGCAGTGCTAGAGTACGGGGTTTTCAAACCAGCACAGATACGCAGTATTTT.

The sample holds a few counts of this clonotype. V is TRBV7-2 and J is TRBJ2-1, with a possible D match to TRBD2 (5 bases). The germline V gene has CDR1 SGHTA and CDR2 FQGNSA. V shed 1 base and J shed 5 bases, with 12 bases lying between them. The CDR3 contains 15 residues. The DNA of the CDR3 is TGTGCCAGCAGCTTAGGCGACTACCATCACAATGAGCAGTTCTTC. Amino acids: CASSLGDYHHNEQFF. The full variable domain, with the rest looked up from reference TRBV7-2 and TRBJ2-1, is GAGVSQSPSNKVTEKGKDVELRCDPISGHTALYWYRQSLGQGLEFLIYFQGNSAPDKSGLPSDRFSAERTGGSVSTLTIQRTQQEDSAVYLCASSLGDYHHNEQFFGPGTRLTVL.

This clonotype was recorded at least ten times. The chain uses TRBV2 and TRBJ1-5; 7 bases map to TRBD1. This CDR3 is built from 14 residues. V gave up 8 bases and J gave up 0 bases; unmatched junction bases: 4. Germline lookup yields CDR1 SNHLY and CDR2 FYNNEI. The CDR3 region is CASGQANSNQPQHF. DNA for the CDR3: TGTGCCAGCGGACAGGCGAATAGCAATCAGCCCCAGCATTTT. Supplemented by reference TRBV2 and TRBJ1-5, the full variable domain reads EPEVTQTPSHQVTQMGQEVILRCVPISNHLYFYWYRQILGQKVEFLVSFYNNEISEKSEIFDDQFSVERPDGSNFTLKIRSTKLEDSAMYFCASGQANSNQPQHFGDGTRLSIL.

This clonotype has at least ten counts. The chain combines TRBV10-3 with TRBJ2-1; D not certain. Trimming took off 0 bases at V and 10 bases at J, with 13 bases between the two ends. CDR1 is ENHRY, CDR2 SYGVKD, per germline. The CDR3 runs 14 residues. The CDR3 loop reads CAISESSFFGEQFF. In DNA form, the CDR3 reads TGTGCCATCAGTGAGTCGAGTTTCTTCGGAGAGCAGTTCTTC.

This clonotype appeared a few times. CDR3 bases: TGCGCCAGCAGCCAAGAAAGCGGGAGCTACGAGCAGTACTTC. Translation gives CASSQESGSYEQYF. The rearrangement joins TRBV4-1 to TRBJ2-7, with 8 bases matching TRBD2. This CDR3 has 14 residues. Trimming cost V 0 bases and J 3 bases; bases outside gene matches: 1. Per the germline V gene, CDR1 is MGHRA and CDR2 is YSYEKL.

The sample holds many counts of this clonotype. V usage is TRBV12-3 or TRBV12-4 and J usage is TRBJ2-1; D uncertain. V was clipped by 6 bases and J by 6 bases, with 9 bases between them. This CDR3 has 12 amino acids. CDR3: CASSPNPNEQFF. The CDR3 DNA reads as TGTGCCAGCAGCCCCAACCCCAATGAGCAGTTCTTC.

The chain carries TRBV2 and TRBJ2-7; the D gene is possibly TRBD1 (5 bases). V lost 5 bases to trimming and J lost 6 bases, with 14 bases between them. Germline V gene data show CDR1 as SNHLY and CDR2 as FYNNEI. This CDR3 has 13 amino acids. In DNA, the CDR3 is TGTGCCAGCAGTACAGGTCCTAGTGGCGAGCAGTACTTC. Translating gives CASSTGPSGEQYF. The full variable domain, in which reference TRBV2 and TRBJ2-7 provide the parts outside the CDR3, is EPEVTQTPSHQVTQMGQEVILRCVPISNHLYFYWYRQILGQKVEFLVSFYNNEISEKSEIFDDQFSVERPDGSNFTLKIRSTKLEDSAMYFCASSTGPSGEQYFGPGTRLTVT.

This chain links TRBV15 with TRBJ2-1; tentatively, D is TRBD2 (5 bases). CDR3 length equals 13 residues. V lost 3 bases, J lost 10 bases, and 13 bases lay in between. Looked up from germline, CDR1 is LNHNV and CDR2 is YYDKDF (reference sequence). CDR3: CATSSQRGSEQFF. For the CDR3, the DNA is TGTGCCACCAGCAGCCAGCGTGGGAGCGAGCAGTTCTTC. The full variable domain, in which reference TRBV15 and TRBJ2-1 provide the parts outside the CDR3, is DAMVIQNPRYQVTQFGKPVTLSCSQTLNHNVMYWYQQKSSQAPKLLFHYYDKDFNNEADTPDNFQSRRPNTSFCFLDIRSPGLGDTAMYLCATSSQRGSEQFFGPGTRLTVL.

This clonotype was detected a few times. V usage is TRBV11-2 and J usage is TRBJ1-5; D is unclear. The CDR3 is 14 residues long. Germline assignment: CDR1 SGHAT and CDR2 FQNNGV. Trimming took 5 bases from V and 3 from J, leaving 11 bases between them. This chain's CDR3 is CASSSGRANQPQHF. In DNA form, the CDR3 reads TGTGCCAGCAGCAGCGGCCGGGCCAATCAGCCCCAGCATTTT.

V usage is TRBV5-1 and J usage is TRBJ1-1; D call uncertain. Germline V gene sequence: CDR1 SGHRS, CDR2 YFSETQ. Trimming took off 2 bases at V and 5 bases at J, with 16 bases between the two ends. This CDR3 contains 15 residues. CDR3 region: CASSFHDGRGTEAFF. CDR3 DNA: TGCGCCAGCAGCTTTCACGACGGGCGCGGGACTGAAGCTTTCTTT. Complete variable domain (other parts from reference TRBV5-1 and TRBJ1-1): KAGVTQTPRYLIKTRGQQVTLSCSPISGHRSVSWYQQTPGQGLQFLFEYFSETQRNKGNFPGRFSGRQFSNSRSEMNVSTLELGDSALYLCASSFHDGRGTEAFFGQGTRLTVV.

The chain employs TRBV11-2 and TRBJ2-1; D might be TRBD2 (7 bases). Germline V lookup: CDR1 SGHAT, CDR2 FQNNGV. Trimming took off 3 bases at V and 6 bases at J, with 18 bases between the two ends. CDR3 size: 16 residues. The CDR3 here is CASSFLGGGGGNEQFF. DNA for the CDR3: TGTGCCAGCAGCTTCCTAGGGGGGGGAGGGGGCAATGAGCAGTTCTTC.

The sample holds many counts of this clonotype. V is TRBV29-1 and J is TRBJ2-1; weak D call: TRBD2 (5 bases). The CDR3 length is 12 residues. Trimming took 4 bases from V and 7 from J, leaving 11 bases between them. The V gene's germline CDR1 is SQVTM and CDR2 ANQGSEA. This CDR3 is CSVGVSGNEQFF. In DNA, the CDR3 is TGCAGCGTTGGGGTTTCGGGGAATGAGCAGTTCTTC.

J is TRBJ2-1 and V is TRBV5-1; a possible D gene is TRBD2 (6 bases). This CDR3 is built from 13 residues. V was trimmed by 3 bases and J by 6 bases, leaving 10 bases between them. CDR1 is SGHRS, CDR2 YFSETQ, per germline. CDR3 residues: CASSSRDRNEQFF. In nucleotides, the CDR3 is TGCGCCAGCAGCTCGCGGGACCGCAATGAGCAGTTCTTC.

The DNA for the CDR3 is TGCAGCGTCAAACGGCGGGGCGAACCTTATGGCTACACCTTC. Its translation is CSVKRRGEPYGYTF. V is TRBV29-1 and J is TRBJ1-2; D might be TRBD1 (5 bases). V gave up 6 bases and J gave up 5 bases, with 19 bases separating them. The germline V gene encodes CDR1 SQVTM and CDR2 ANQGSEA. The CDR3 is 14 residues long.

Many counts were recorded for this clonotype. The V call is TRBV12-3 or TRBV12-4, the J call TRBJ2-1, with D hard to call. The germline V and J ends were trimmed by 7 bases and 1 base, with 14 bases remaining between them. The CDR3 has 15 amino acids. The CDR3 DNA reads TGTGCCAGCAACCCAGGTGGCAGTTCCTACAATGAGCAGTTCTTC. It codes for CASNPGGSSYNEQFF.

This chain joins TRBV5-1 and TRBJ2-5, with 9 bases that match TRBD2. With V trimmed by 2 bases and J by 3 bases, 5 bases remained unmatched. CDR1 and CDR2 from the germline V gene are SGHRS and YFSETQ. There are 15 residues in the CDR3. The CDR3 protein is CASSFNLAGEETQYF. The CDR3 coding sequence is TGCGCCAGCAGCTTCAATTTAGCGGGAGAAGAGACCCAGTACTTC.

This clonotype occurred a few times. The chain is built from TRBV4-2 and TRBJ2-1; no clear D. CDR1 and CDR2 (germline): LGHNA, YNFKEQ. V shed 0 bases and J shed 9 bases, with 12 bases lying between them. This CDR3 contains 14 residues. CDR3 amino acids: CASSQETQRPEQFF. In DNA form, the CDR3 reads TGTGCCAGCAGCCAAGAAACTCAGCGACCTGAGCAGTTCTTC.

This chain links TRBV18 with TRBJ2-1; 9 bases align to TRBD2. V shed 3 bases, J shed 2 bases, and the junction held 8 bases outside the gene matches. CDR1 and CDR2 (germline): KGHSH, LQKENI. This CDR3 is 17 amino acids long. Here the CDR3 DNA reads TGTGCCAGCTCACCCCGCGGTAGACTAGCGGCCTACAATGAGCAGTTCTTC. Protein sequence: CASSPRGRLAAYNEQFF.

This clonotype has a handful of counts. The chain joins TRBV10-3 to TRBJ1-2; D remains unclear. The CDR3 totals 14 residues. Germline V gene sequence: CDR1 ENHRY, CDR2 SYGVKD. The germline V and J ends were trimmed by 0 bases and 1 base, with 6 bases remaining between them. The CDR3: CAISESGSNYGYTF. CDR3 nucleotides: TGTGCCATCAGTGAGTCAGGAAGTAACTATGGCTACACCTTC.

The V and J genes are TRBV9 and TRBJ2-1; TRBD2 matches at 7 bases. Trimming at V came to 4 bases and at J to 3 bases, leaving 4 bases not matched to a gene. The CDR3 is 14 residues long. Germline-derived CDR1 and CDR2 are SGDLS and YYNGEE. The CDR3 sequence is CASSPTSNYNEQFF. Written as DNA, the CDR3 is TGTGCCAGCAGCCCGACTAGCAACTACAATGAGCAGTTCTTC.

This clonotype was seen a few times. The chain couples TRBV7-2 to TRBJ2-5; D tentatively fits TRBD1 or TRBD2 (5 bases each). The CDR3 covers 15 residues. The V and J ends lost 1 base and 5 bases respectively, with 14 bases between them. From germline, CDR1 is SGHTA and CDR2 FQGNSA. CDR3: CASSLGTGPGETQYF. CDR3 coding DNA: TGTGCCAGCAGCTTAGGTACGGGGCCAGGGGAGACCCAGTACTTC.

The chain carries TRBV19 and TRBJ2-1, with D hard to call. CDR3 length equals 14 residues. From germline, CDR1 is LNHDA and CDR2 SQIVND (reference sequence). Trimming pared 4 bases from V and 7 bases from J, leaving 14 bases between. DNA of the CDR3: TGTGCCAGTAGTAAAGGCGGACCGGTGAATGAGCAGTTCTTC. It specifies CASSKGGPVNEQFF.